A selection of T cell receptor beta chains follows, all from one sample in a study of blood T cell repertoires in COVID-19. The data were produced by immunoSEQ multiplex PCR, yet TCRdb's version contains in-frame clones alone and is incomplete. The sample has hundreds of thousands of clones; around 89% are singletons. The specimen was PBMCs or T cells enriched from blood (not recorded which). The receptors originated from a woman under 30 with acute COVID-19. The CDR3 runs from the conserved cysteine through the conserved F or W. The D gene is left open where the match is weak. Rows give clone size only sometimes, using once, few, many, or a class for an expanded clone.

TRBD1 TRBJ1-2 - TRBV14 TGTGCCAGCAGCCTTACGACAGGGGCCTATGGCTACACCTTC CASSLTTGAYGYTF
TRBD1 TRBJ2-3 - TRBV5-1 TGCGCCAGCAGCCCCCAATCTGGACAGGGGGTATCAGATACGCAGTATTTT CASSPQSGQGVSDTQYF
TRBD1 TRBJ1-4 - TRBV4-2 TGTGCCAGCAGCCAGGCCGGGACAGGGGGTACCGAGGTGTTTTTT CASSQAGTGGTEVFF
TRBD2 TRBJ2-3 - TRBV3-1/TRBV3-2 TGTGCCAGCAGCCAAGAGCCGCTAGCGGGAGACCAGTATTTT CASSQEPLAGDQYF
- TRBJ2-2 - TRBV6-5 TGTGCCAGCAGTTACAGGGAGACCGGGGAGCTGTTTTTT CASSYRETGELFF
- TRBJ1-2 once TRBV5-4 TGTGCCAGCAGCGAGGACAGCTATGGCTACACCTTC CASSEDSYGYTF
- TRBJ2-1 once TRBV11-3 TGTGCCAGCAGCTTAGAAAGCGGGCCGACTTCAGGACCTACCTACAATGAGCAGTTCTTC CASSLESGPTSGPTYNEQFF
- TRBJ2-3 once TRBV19 TGTGCCAGTAGTATGTGGCAGGGGGGATCAGATACGCAGTATTTT CASSMWQGGSDTQYF
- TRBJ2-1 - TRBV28 TGTGCCAGCGGGAGCTCCTACAATGAGCAGTTCTTC CASGSSYNEQFF
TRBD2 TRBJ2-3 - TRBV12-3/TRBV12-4 TGTGCCAGCAGCCTAGCGGGAGATACGCAGTATTTT CASSLAGDTQYF
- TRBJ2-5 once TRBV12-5 TGTGCTAGTGGTTTGCCGACACCGTTGGAGACCCAGTACTTC CASGLPTPLETQYF
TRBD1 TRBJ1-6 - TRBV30 TGTGCCTGGAGTGAAGGAGGACAGGGGAACTCACCCCTCCACTTT CAWSEGGQGNSPLHF
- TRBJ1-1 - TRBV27 TGTGCCAGCAGTTTTAGGTGGATAGGATCCGGGATTAACATGAACACTGAAGCTTTCTTT CASSFRWIGSGINMNTEAFF
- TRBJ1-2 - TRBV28 TGTGCCAGCACCTGGGGCTCCGTCGGCTATGGCTACACCTTC CASTWGSVGYGYTF
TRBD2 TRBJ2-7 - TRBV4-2 TGTGCCAGCAGCCAAGGTGACGGGAGGGAAAGCTACGAGCAGTACTTC CASSQGDGRESYEQYF
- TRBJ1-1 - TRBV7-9 TGTGCCAGCATCCCCTCCGGAGGACAGCCGAACACTGAAGCTTTCTTT CASIPSGGQPNTEAFF
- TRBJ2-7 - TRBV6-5 TGTGCCAGCAGCCCAAGGGGGGGCGGGAACGAGCAGTACTTC CASSPRGGGNEQYF
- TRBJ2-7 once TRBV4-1 TGCGCCAGCAGCCAAGAAATGGGCAGGGCCTACGAGCAGTACTTC CASSQEMGRAYEQYF
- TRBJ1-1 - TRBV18 TGTGCCAGCTCACGAGTACTCGAGAACACTGAAGCTTTCTTT CASSRVLENTEAFF
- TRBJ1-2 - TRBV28 TGTGCCAGCAGTCCCGAACAGATTTGGGATGGCTACACCTTC CASSPEQIWDGYTF
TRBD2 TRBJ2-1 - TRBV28 TGTGCCAGCAGTTTAGCCGGGACTAGCGGGAGCGATGAGCAGTTCTTC CASSLAGTSGSDEQFF
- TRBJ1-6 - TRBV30 TGTGCCTCGTCCCAGGGCGATAATTCACCCCTCCACTTT CASSQGDNSPLHF
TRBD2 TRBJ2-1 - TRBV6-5 TGTGCCAGCAGTTTCCAACTAGCGGGAGAGCTCAATGAGCAGTTCTTC CASSFQLAGELNEQFF
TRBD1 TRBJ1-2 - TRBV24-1 TGTGCCACCAGTGACTCTCGACAGGGCGAGACCATCTACACCTTC CATSDSRQGETIYTF
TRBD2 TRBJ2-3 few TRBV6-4 TGTGCCAGCAGTGAGAGGGCTAGCGGGAGTCGAACGCAGTATTTT CASSERASGSRTQYF
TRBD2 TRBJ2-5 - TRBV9 TGTGCCAGCAGCGTAGAGGCGGGACTAGCGGGAGAGACCCAGTACTTC CASSVEAGLAGETQYF
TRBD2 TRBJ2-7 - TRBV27 TGTGCCAGCAGTTTATCGACTAGCGGGAGTCTCTACGAGCAGTACTTC CASSLSTSGSLYEQYF
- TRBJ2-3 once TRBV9 TGTGCCAGCAGCGTGGGTACTAGTACAGATACGCAGTATTTT CASSVGTSTDTQYF
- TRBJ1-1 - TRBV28 TGTGCCAGCAGATACAGTGGGAACACTGAAGCTTTCTTT CASRYSGNTEAFF
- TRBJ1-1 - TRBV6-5 TGTGCCAGCAGTTACTCGTTTGGGGGGTACACTGAAGCTTTCTTT CASSYSFGGYTEAFF
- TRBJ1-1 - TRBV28 TGTGCCAGCAGTTTTTTCCGATTAAGAGGCACTGAAGCTTTCTTT CASSFFRLRGTEAFF
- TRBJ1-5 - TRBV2 TGTGCCAGCAGACTCGACAGTAGCAATCAGCCCCAGCATTTT CASRLDSSNQPQHF
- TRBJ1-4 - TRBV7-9 TGTGCCAGCAGCTTACCCCGGGAGGGATCAAATGAAAAACTGTTTTTT CASSLPREGSNEKLFF
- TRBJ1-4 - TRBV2 TGTGCCAGCAGTGGGCGGGGGAAATGGCAAAATGAAAAACTGTTTTTT CASSGRGKWQNEKLFF
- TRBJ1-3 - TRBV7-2 TGTGCCAGCACTCTCGGCCAAACAGGCTCTGGAAACACCATATATTTT CASTLGQTGSGNTIYF
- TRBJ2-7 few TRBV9 TGTGCCAGCAGCGTAGATGGCACCTACGAGCAGTACTTC CASSVDGTYEQYF
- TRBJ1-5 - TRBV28 TGTGCCAGCAGCCTCCGGCTAGGATTCAATCAGCCCCAGCATTTT CASSLRLGFNQPQHF